This T cell receptor beta chain was observed in a study of cytomegalovirus exposure and HLA in healthy donors. The wider study: Earlier work reported 100 million to 130 million unique TCR beta sequences from some 170 million T cells.

This PCR relied on a set of 60 Vbeta primers and 13 Jbeta primers. This table comes from immunoSEQ multiplex PCR, and its TCRdb copy is limited to in-frame clones, with some not included. This table holds about 140,000 clones, 80% found once. The CDR3 is made up of 14 amino acids. The germline gives CDR1 MGHDK, CDR2 SYGVNS. Trimming pared 2 bases from V and 5 bases from J, leaving 12 bases between. Concerning this clone itself: Antigen: not known.

Study-level results: The majority of TCR sequences were rare, yet some public TCRs appeared in many donors. Later genetic work tied a missense DCLRE1C variant to beta-chain V and J trimming.

This sequence originates from a man aged 50 to 59 in good health and CMV-seronegative. The rearrangement uses TRBV25-1 and TRBJ1-1, with D perhaps matching TRBD1 (6 bases). The sample consisted of PBMCs. DNA for the CDR3: TGTGCCAGCAGTGAAGGACAGAAGACGACTGAAGCTTTCTTT. Protein sequence: CASSEGQKTTEAFF.